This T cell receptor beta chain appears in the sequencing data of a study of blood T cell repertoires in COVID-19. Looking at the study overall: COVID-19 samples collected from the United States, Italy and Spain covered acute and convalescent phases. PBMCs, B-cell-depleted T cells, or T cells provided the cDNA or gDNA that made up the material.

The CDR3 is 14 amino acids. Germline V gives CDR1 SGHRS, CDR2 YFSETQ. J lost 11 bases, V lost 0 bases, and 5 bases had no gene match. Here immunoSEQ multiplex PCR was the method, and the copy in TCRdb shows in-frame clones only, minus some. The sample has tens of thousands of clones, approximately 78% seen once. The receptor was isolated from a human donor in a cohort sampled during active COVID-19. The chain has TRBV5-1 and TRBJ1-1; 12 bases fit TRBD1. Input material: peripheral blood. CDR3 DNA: TGCGCCAGCAGCTTGGGGGACAGGGGGCGCGGGGCTTTCTTT. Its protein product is CASSLGDRGRGAFF.